This T cell receptor (beta chain) appears in the sequencing data of a study of a mutant IDH1 vaccine in newly diagnosed glioma. As for the study in general: Patients were pretreated with radiotherapy, temozolomide, or both, mostly both.

Here immunoSEQ multiplex PCR was the method, and the copy in TCRdb shows in-frame clones only, minus some. Here the sample spans about 36,000 clones, over 70% being singletons. This CDR3 is built from 16 residues. V gave up 3 bases and J gave up 3 bases; unmatched junction bases: 9. Germline CDR1 and CDR2: SEHNR and FQNEAQ (reference sequence). Regarding this clone: The antigen is undetermined.

Sample time point: week 11, during vaccination. Every vaccination contained 300 ug of the mutant IDH1 20-mer peptide and was paired with topical imiquimod. The donors' diagnosis was new WHO grade 3 or 4 astrocytoma that was IDH1-mutant and ATRX-lost. This sequence was found in a woman younger than 45 with glioma. Some clones in this sample may be carry-over from other donors' samples. The source material was peripheral blood mononuclear cells (PBMCs), sampled from a glioma patient whose treatment included an IDH1 peptide vaccine. The gene calls are TRBV7-9 and TRBJ2-7; 9 bases are a match to TRBD1. The DNA of the CDR3 is TGTGCCAGCAGCTTTCGGGACAGGGAAAACAGCTACGAGCAGTACTTC. It translates to CASSFRDRENSYEQYF. The variable domain in full, with the rest retrieved from reference TRBV7-9 and TRBJ2-7, is DTGVSQNPRHKITKRGQNVTFRCDPISEHNRLYWYRQTLGQGPEFLTYFQNEAQLEKSRLLSDRFSAERPKGSFSTLEIQRTEQGDSAMYLCASSFRDRENSYEQYFGPGTRLTVT.